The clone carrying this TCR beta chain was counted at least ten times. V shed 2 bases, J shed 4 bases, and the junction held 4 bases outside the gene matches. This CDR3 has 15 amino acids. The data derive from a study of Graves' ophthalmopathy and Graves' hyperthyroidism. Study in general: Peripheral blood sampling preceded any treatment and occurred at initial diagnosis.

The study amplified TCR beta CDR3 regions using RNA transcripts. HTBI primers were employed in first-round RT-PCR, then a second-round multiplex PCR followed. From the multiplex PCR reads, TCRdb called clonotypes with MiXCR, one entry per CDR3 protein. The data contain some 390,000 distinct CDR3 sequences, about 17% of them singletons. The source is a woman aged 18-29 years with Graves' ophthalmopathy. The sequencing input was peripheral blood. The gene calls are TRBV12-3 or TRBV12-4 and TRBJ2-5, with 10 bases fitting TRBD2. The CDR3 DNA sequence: TGTGCCAGCAGTTTACTAGCGGGAGTAATAGAGACCCAGTACTTC. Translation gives CASSLLAGVIETQYF.